These 18 T cell receptor beta chains were sequenced from one sample in a study of blood T cell repertoires in COVID-19. Sequencing was performed with immunoSEQ multiplex PCR; in TCRdb, only in-frame clones are kept and a portion is missing. The sample has 150,000 to 200,000 clones; 80% to 85% are singletons. What was sequenced was PBMCs or T cells enriched from blood (not recorded which). These receptors were obtained from a woman aged 55-69 years who had recovered from COVID-19.

The table lists this clone with a few counts. This sequence joins TRBV7-6 and TRBJ2-7, with a tentative D call TRBD1 (6 bases). Germline V lookup: CDR1 SGHVS, CDR2 FNYEAQ. V lost 1 base and J 0 bases, leaving 10 bases between the germline ends. The CDR3 has 15 amino acids. Here the CDR3 DNA reads TGTGCCAGCAGCTTAGGCAGGGGAAGCTCCTACGAGCAGTACTTC. This sequence encodes CASSLGRGSSYEQYF.

The rearrangement uses TRBV10-3 and TRBJ2-5; 7 bases are shared with TRBD2. The junction had 8 bases not matched to a gene; V was cut back by 5 bases and J by 5 bases. This CDR3 is 14 amino acids long. Looked up from germline, CDR1 is ENHRY and CDR2 is SYGVKD. CDR3 region: CAISPTSMEETQYF. As DNA, the CDR3 is TGTGCCATCAGTCCGACTAGCATGGAGGAGACCCAGTACTTC.

The chain carries TRBV12-2 and TRBJ2-2; the table's D call TRBD1 went unverified against the DNA. TRBV12-2 is noted as a pseudogene. CDR3 length: 21 residues. CDR3 loop: CASRLGSTLPGFWARGGELFF. The CDR3 coding sequence is TGTGCAAGTCGCTTAGGGAGCACTCTACCAGGGTTTTGGGCTCGCGGCGGGGAGCTGTTTTTT.

The genes are TRBV5-1 and TRBJ1-2, with TRBD1 identical over 8 bases. J lost 8 bases, V lost 4 bases, and 13 bases had no gene match. Germline CDR1 and CDR2: SGHRS and YFSETQ. The CDR3 spans 15 residues. CDR3 bases: TGCGCCAGCAGCGATCCGGGACAGGCGGTGTCGGGCTACACCTTC. This translates into CASSDPGQAVSGYTF.

This chain uses TRBV6-5 with TRBJ1-1; 7 nucleotides agree with TRBD1. Trimming at V came to 7 bases and at J to 6 bases, leaving 11 bases not matched to a gene. The CDR3 sequence is 14 residues long. Per germline, CDR1 MNHEY and CDR2 SVGAGI. The CDR3 DNA reads TGTGCCAGCATTCCGACAGGGAGGTATGCTGAAGCTTTCTTT. Translation: CASIPTGRYAEAFF.

V usage is TRBV30 and J usage is TRBJ2-3; TRBD2 agrees at 9 bases. Germline CDR1 is GTSNPN and CDR2 is SVGIG (reference sequence). Trimming cost V 3 bases and J 6 bases; bases outside gene matches: 1. This CDR3 has 12 residues. This CDR3 reads CAWSGLADTQYF. CDR3 bases: TGTGCCTGGAGCGGACTAGCGGATACGCAGTATTTT. Complete variable domain (other parts from reference TRBV30 and TRBJ2-3): SQTIHQWPATLVQPVGSPLSLECTVEGTSNPNLYWYRQAAGRGLQLLFYSVGIGQISSEVPQNLSASRPQDRQFILSSKKLLLSDSGFYLCAWSGLADTQYFGPGTRLTVL.

The chain carries TRBV5-1 and TRBJ2-7; maybe TRBD2 (5 bases). Between the trimmed V and J ends, which lost 2 bases and 0 bases, there was a span of 12 bases. This CDR3 is built from 15 residues. CDR1 and CDR2 from the germline V gene are SGHRS and YFSETQ. This chain's CDR3 is CASSFQAEPSYEQYF. In DNA, the CDR3 is TGCGCCAGCAGCTTCCAAGCGGAGCCCTCCTACGAGCAGTACTTC.

V gene TRBV19 combines with J gene TRBJ1-2; D unresolved. V was shortened by 11 bases and J by 4 bases, with 20 bases between the two germline ends. In germline, CDR1 is LNHDA, CDR2 SQIVND (reference sequence). This CDR3 has 14 amino acids. As DNA, the CDR3 is TGTGCCGCGTCTCCCCTCGGCGGCCTCTATGGCTACACCTTC. Translation gives CAASPLGGLYGYTF.

The table lists this clone with a few counts. The chain recombines TRBV18 with TRBJ1-3, with 7 bases matching TRBD1. Germline CDR1 KGHSH, CDR2 LQKENI. The CDR3 has 16 residues. Losses at the gene ends were 3 bases for V and 2 bases for J; bases not matched to a gene: 7. The CDR3 nucleotides read TGTGCCAGCTCACCGGCAACAGGGGTTCCTGGAAACACCATATATTTT. It encodes CASSPATGVPGNTIYF. The full variable domain, in which reference TRBV18 and TRBJ1-3 provide the parts outside the CDR3, is NAGVMQNPRHLVRRRGQEARLRCSPMKGHSHVYWYRQLPEEGLKFMVYLQKENIIDESGMPKERFSAEFPKEGPSILRIQQVVRGDSAAYFCASSPATGVPGNTIYFGEGSWLTVV.

This clone was seen just once. This sequence joins TRBV11-1 and TRBJ2-1, with TRBD2 as a possible D gene (6 bases). This CDR3 is 14 amino acids long. CDR1 is SGHAT, CDR2 FQDESV, per germline (reference sequence). V shed 7 bases and J shed 9 bases, with 19 bases lying between them. CDR3 nucleotides: TGTGCCAGCACTCGGGTAGGGGCGGGGAGTGAGCAGTTCTTC. Translating gives CASTRVGAGSEQFF.

Only a few counts were recorded for this clone. The J gene is TRBJ1-1, the V gene TRBV7-9; tentative D call: TRBD1 (5 bases). Germline V gives CDR1 SEHNR, CDR2 FQNEAQ (reference sequence). The CDR3 spans 14 residues. The V end lost 5 bases, the J end lost 3 bases, and 13 bases lay between the germline ends. The CDR3 reads CASSLGGDYTEAFF. CDR3 DNA sequence: TGTGCCAGCAGCCTTGGTGGGGACTACACTGAAGCTTTCTTT.

The gene calls are TRBV6-4 and TRBJ2-7, with 13 nucleotides matching TRBD2. J was trimmed by 5 bases and V by 0 bases; bases with no gene match: 13. This CDR3 is built from 19 residues. Germline V gene data show CDR1 as MRHNA and CDR2 as SNTAGT. CDR3 residues: CASSDSIEAGLAGRHEQYF. The CDR3 nucleotides are TGTGCCAGCAGTGACTCTATTGAGGCGGGACTAGCGGGAAGGCACGAGCAGTACTTC.

This clone was counted only a few times. The gene calls are TRBV7-9 and TRBJ1-2; 8 bases match TRBD1. V gave up 5 bases and J gave up 8 bases; unmatched junction bases: 13. Germline CDR1 SEHNR, CDR2 FQNEAQ (reference sequence). The CDR3 runs to 15 residues. The CDR3 sequence is CASSPPDRVFEGYTF. In DNA form, the CDR3 reads TGTGCCAGCAGCCCGCCGGACAGGGTCTTTGAAGGCTACACCTTC.

The sample holds one count of this clone. The chain has TRBV5-1 and TRBJ2-1; the match to TRBD1 covers 7 bases. With 4 bases clipped from V and 8 bases from J, the junction kept 12 bases outside the gene matches. Looked up from germline, CDR1 is SGHRS and CDR2 is YFSETQ. The CDR3 runs to 15 residues. As DNA, the CDR3 is TGCGCCAGCAGCCTCCAGCCCCCAGGGGGTGATGAGCAGTTCTTC. This gives the protein CASSLQPPGGDEQFF.

The genes are TRBV28 and TRBJ2-7; weak D call: TRBD1 (7 bases). V lost 7 bases, J lost 5 bases, and 24 bases lay in between. The CDR3 is 16 residues long. CDR1 is MDHEN, CDR2 SYDVKM, per germline. CDR3 protein: CASNGWGGGGWHEQYF. DNA for the CDR3: TGTGCCAGCAACGGTTGGGGAGGAGGGGGCTGGCACGAGCAGTACTTC.

The J gene is TRBJ2-3, the V gene TRBV3-1 (or the pseudogene TRBV3-2); 9 bases map to TRBD2. The germline V gene encodes CDR1 LGHDT and CDR2 YNNKEL (reference sequence). This CDR3 comprises 15 residues. The V segment lost 3 bases and the J segment 9 bases; nucleotides outside the gene matches: 10. The CDR3 bases are TGTGCCAGCAGCCACCCAGCGGGGGGATCCAGCACGCAGTATTTT. Translating it yields CASSHPAGGSSTQYF.

The chain couples TRBV7-9 to TRBJ2-5; tentatively, D is TRBD2 (6 bases). V was trimmed by 5 bases and J by 5 bases, leaving 9 bases between them. There are 12 residues in the CDR3. Germline-derived CDR1 and CDR2 are SEHNR and FQNEAQ (reference sequence). CDR3 coding DNA: TGTGCCAGCAGCCGGGGGTACGAGACCCAGTACTTC. This translates into CASSRGYETQYF.

The chain employs TRBV3-1 (or the pseudogene TRBV3-2) and TRBJ2-3; weak D call: TRBD2 (6 bases). The germline V gene encodes CDR1 LGHDT and CDR2 YNNKEL (reference sequence). The germline V and J ends were trimmed by 0 bases and 0 bases, with 19 bases remaining between them. The CDR3 is made up of 19 amino acids. CDR3 in DNA: TGTGCCAGCAGCCAAGATAGTCCCGCGGGAAGAACTAGCACAGATACGCAGTATTTT. It is translated as CASSQDSPAGRTSTDTQYF.